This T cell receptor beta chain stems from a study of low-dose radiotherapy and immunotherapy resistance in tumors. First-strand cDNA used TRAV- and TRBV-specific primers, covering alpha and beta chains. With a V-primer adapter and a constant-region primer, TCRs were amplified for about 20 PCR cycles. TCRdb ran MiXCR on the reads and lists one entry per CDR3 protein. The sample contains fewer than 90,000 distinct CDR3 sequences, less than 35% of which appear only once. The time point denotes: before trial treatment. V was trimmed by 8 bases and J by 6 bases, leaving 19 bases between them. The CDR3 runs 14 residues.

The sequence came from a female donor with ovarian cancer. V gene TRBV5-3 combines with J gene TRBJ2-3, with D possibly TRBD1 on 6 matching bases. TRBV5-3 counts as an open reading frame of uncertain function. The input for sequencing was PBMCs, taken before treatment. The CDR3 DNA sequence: TGTGCCAGCAGCCTGTTGGGGGCCCAGGATACGCAGTATTTT. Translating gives CASSLLGAQDTQYF.